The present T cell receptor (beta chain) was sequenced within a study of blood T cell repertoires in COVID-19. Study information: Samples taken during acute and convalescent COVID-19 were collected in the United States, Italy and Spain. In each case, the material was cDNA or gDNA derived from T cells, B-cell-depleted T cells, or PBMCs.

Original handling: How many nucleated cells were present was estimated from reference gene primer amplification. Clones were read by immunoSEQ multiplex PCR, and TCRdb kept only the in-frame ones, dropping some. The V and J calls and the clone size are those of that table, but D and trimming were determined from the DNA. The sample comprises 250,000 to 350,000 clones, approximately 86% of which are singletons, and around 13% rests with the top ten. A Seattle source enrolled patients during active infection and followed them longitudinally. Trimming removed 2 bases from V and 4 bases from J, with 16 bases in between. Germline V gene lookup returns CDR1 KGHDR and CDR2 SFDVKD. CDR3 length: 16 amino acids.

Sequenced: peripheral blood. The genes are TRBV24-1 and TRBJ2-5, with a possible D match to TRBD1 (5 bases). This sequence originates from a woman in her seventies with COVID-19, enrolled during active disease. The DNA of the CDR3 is TGTGCCACCAGTGATTCCTCACAGGAAGGAGTAGAGACCCAGTACTTC. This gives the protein CATSDSSQEGVETQYF.